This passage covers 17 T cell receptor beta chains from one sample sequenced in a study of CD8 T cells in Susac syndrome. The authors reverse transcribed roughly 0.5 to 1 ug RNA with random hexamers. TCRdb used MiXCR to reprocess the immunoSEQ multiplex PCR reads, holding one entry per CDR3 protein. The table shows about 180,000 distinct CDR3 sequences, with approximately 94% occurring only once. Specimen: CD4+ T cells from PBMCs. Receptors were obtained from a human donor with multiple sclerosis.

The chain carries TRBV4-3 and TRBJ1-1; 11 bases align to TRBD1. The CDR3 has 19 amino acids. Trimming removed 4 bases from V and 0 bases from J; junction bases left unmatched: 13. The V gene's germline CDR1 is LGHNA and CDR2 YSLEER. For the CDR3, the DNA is TGCGCCAGCAGCCGGAGACAACCTGGGACAGGGGGGATGAACACTGAAGCTTTCTTT. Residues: CASSRRQPGTGGMNTEAFF.

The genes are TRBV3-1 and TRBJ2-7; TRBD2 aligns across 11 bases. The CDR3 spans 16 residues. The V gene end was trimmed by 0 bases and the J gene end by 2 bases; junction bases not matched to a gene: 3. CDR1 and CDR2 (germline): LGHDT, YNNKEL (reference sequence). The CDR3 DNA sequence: TGTGCCAGCAGCCAAGATAAACTAGCGGGGGCCTACGAGCAGTACTTC. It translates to CASSQDKLAGAYEQYF.

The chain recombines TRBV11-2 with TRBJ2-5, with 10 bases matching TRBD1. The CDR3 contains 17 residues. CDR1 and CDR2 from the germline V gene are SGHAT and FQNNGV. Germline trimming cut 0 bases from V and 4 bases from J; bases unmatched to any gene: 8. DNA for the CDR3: TGTGCCAGCAGCTTAGATAGGGACAGGGGCCAAGGAGAGACCCAGTACTTC. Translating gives CASSLDRDRGQGETQYF.

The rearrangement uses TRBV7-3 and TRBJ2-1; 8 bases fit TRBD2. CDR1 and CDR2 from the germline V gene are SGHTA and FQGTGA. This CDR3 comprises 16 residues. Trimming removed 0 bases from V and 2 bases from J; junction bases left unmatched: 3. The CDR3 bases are TGTGCCAGCAGCTTAACGTCCGGGGGGGCCTACAATGAGCAGTTCTTC. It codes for CASSLTSGGAYNEQFF.

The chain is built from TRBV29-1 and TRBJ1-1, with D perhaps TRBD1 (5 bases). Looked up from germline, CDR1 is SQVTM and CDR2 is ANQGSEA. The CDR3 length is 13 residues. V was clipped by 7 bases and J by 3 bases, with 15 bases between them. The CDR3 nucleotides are TGCAGCGCCCCACAGGAGGCGGACACTGAAGCTTTCTTT. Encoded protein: CSAPQEADTEAFF. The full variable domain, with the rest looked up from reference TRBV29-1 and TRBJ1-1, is SAVISQKPSRDICQRGTSLTIQCQVDSQVTMMFWYRQQPGQSLTLIATANQGSEATYESGFVIDKFPISRPNLTFSTLTVSNMSPEDSSIYLCSAPQEADTEAFFGQGTRLTVV.

The CDR3 DNA reads TGCGCCAGCAGCCAATCAGTATCGGGAACACCCCTCCACTTT. This encodes CASSQSVSGTPLHF. The rearrangement joins TRBV4-3 to TRBJ1-6, with D hard to call. Trimming stripped 2 bases from V and 11 bases from J, with 13 bases between. CDR3 size: 14 residues. Germline CDR1 LGHNA, CDR2 YSLEER.

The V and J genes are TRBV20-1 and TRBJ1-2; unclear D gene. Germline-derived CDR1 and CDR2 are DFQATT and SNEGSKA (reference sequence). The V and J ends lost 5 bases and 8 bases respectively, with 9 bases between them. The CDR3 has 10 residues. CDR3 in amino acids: CSAYSGGYTF. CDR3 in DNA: TGCAGTGCTTACTCTGGGGGCTACACCTTC.

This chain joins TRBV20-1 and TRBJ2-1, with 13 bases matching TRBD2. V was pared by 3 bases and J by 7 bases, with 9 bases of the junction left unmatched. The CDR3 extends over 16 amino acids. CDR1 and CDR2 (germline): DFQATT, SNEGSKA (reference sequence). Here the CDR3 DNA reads TGCAGTGCTAGTATCACGGCGGGACTAGCGGGAAATGAGCAGTTCTTC. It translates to CSASITAGLAGNEQFF.

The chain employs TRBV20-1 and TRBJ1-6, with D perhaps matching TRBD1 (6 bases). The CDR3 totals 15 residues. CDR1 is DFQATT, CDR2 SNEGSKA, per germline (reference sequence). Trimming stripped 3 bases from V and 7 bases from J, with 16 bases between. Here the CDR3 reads CSASDFRDINSPLHF. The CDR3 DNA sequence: TGCAGTGCTAGTGACTTTCGGGACATAAATTCACCCCTCCACTTT.

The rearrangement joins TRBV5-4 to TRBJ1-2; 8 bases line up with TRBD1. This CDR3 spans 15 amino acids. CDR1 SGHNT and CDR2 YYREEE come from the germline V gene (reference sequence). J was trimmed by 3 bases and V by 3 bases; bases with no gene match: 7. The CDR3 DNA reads TGTGCCAGCAGCTCCGCAGGGGGCTTCGACTATGGCTACACCTTC. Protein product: CASSSAGGFDYGYTF. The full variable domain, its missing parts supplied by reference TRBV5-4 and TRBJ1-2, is ETGVTQSPTHLIKTRGQQVTLRCSSQSGHNTVSWYQQALGQGPQFIFQYYREEENGRGNFPPRFSGLQFPNYSSELNVNALELDDSALYLCASSSAGGFDYGYTFGSGTRLTVV.

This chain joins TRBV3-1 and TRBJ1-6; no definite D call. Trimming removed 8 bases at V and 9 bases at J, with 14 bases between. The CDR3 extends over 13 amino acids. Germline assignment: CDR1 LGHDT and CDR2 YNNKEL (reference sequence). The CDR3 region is CASARSGSSPLHF. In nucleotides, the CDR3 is TGTGCCAGCGCAAGGTCGGGGTCTTCACCCCTCCACTTT.

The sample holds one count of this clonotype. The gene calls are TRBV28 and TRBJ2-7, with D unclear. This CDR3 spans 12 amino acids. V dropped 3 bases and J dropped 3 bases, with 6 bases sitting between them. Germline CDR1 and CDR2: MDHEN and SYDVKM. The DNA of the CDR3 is TGTGCCAGCAGTTTTCTAGACTACGAGCAGTACTTC. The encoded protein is CASSFLDYEQYF.

In DNA form, the CDR3 reads TGTGCCAGCAGTTTGTATAACTATGGCTACACCTTC. This gives the protein CASSLYNYGYTF. The chain links TRBV28 to TRBJ1-2, with D unclear. The germline V and J ends were trimmed by 3 bases and 1 base, with 3 bases remaining between them. The CDR3 is 12 residues long. Germline-derived CDR1 and CDR2 are MDHEN and SYDVKM.

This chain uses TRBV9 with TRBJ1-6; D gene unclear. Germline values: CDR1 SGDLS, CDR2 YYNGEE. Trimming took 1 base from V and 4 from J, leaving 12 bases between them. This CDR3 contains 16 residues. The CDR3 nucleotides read TGTGCCAGCAGCGTAACCCGGGATCGGTATAATTCACCCCTCCACTTT. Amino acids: CASSVTRDRYNSPLHF.

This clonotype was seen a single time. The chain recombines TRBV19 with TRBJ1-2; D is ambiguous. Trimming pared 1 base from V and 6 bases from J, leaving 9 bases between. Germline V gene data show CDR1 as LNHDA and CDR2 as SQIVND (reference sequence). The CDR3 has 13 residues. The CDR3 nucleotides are TGTGCCAGTAGTATAGCACTTACGGATGGCTACACCTTC. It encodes CASSIALTDGYTF.

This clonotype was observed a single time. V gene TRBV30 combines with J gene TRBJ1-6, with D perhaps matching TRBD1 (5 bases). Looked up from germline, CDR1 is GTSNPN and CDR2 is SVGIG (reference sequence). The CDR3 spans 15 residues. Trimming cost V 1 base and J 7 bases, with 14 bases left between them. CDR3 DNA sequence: TGTGCCTGGAGTGGCTGGGACGGGAGAAATTCACCCCTCCACTTT. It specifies CAWSGWDGRNSPLHF.

In nucleotides, the CDR3 is TGTGCCAGCAGCCAAGAACCGCCGTTATTTGGTTCACCCCTCCACTTT. Protein sequence: CASSQEPPLFGSPLHF. J is TRBJ1-6 and V is TRBV3-1; D call uncertain. CDR3 length equals 16 residues. With 0 bases removed from V and 9 bases from J, the gap between germline ends came to 15 bases. From germline, CDR1 is LGHDT and CDR2 YNNKEL (reference sequence).